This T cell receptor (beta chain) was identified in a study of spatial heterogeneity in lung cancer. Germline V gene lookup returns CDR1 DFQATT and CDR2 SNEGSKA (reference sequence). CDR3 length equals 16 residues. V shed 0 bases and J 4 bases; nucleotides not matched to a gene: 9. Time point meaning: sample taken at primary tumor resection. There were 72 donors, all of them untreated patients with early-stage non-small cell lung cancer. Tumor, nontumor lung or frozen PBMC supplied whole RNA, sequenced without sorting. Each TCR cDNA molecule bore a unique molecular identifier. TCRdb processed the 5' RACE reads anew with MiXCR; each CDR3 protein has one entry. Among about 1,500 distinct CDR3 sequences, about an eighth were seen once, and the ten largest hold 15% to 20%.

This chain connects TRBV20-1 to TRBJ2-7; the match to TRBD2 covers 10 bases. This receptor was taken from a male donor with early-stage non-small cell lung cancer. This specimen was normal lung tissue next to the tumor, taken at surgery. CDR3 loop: CSARDVELAGTYEQYF. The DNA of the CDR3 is TGCAGTGCTAGAGATGTAGAACTAGCGGGGACTTACGAGCAGTACTTC.